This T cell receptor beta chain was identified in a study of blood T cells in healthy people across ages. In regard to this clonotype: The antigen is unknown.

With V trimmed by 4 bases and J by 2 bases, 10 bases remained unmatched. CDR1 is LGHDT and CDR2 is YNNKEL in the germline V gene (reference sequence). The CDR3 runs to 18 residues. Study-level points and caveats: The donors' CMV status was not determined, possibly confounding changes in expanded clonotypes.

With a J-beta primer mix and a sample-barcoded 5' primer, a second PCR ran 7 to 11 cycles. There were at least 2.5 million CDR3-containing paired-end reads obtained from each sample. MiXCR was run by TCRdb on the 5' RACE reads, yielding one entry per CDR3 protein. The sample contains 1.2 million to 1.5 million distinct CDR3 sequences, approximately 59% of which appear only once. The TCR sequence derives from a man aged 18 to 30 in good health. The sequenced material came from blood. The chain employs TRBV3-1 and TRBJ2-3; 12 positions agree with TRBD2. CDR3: CASSPTLGLAGNTDTQYF. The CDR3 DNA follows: TGTGCCAGCAGCCCAACACTTGGACTAGCGGGGAACACAGATACGCAGTATTTT.